The clone carrying this T cell receptor (beta chain) was recorded many times. This sample was taken from a study of T-cell reconstitution after alpha-beta-depleted transplantation in children. For TCRbeta, the library was prepared with unique molecular identifiers. TCRdb ran MiXCR on the PCR reads and lists one entry per CDR3 protein. The repertoire holds 150,000 to 200,000 distinct CDR3 sequences, approximately 15% seen once, with less than 15% in the top ten. This CDR3 is 12 amino acids long. Per germline, CDR1 SGHRS and CDR2 YFSETQ. The V and J ends lost 5 bases and 10 bases respectively, with 16 bases between them.

The sequence was obtained from a human donor who donated a stem cell graft to a child with acute lymphoblastic leukemia. V and J are TRBV5-1 and TRBJ2-7; no definite D call. Material: PBMCs from the stem cell graft donor, obtained from the stem cell graft. The CDR3 protein is CASSPDLRAQYF. The CDR3, as DNA: TGCGCCAGCAGTCCAGATCTACGAGCTCAGTACTTC.